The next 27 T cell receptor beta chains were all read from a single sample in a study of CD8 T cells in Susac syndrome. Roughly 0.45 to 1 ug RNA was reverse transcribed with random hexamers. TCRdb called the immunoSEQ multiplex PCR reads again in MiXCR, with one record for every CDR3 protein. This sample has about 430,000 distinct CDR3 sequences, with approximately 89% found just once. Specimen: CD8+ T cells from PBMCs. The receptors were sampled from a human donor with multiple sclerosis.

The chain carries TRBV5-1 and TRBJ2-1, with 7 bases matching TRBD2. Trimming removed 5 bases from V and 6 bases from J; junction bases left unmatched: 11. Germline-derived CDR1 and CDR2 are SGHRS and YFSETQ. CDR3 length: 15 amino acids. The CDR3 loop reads CASRPTSDLFNEQFF. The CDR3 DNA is TGCGCCAGCAGGCCCACTAGCGACCTTTTCAATGAGCAGTTCTTC.

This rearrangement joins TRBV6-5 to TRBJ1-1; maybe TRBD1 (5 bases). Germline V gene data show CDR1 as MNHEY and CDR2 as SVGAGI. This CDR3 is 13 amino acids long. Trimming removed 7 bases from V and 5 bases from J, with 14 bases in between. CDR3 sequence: CASTDEGLTEAFF. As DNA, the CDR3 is TGTGCCAGCACTGACGAGGGGCTTACTGAAGCTTTCTTT.

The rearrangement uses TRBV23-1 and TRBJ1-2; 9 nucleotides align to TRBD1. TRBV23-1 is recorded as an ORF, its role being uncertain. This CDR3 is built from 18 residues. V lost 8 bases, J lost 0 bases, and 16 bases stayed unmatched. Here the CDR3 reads CASGGTGHRAQTNYGYTF. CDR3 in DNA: TGCGCCAGCGGGGGGACAGGGCACAGAGCTCAAACTAACTATGGCTACACCTTC.

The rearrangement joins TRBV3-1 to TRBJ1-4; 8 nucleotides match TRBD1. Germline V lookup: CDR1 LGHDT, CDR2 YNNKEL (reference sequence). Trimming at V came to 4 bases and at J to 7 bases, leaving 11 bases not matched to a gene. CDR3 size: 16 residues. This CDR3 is CASSRAHGTGFEKLFF. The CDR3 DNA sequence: TGTGCCAGCAGCCGTGCCCACGGGACAGGTTTTGAAAAACTGTTTTTT.

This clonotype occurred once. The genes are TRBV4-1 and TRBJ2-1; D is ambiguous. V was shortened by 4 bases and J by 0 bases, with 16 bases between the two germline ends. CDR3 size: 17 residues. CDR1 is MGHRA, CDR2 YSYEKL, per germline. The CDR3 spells CASSPGMGSSSYNEQFF. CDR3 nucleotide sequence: TGCGCCAGCAGCCCAGGAATGGGCTCTAGCTCCTACAATGAGCAGTTCTTC.

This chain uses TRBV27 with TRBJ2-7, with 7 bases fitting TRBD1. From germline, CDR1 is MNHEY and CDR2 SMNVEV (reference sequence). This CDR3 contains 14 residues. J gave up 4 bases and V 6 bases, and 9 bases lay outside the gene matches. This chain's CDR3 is CASRPGTEMYEQYF. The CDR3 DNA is TGTGCCAGCAGGCCCGGGACAGAAATGTACGAGCAGTACTTC.

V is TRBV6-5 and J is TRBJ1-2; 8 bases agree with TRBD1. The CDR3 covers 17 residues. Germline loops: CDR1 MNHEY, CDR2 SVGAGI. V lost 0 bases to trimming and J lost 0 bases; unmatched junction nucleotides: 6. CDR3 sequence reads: CASSYSGQGGSNYGYTF. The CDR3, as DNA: TGTGCCAGCAGTTACTCCGGACAGGGTGGATCTAACTATGGCTACACCTTC.

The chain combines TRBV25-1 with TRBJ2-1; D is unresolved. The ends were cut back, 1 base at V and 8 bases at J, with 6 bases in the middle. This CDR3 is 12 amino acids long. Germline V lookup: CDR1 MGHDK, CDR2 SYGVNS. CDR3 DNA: TGTGCCAGCAGTGAATCCGGGTATGAGCAGTTCTTC. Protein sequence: CASSESGYEQFF.

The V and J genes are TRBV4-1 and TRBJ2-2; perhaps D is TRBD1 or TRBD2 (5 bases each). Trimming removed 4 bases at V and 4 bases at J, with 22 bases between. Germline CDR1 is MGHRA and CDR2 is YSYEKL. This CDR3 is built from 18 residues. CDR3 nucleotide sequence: TGCGCCAGCAGCCCGCGACGCTTGGGACCAGAAACCACCGGGGAGCTGTTTTTT. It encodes CASSPRRLGPETTGELFF.

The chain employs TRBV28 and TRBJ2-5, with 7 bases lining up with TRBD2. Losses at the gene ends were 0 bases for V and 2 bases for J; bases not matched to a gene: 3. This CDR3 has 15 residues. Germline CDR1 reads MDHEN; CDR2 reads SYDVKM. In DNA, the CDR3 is TGTGCCAGCAGTTTATGGGATAGCGGGCAAGAGACCCAGTACTTC. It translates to CASSLWDSGQETQYF. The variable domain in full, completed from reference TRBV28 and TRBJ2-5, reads DVKVTQSSRYLVKRTGEKVFLECVQDMDHENMFWYRQDPGLGLRLIYFSYDVKMKEKGDIPEGYSVSREKKERFSLILESASTNQTSMYLCASSLWDSGQETQYFGPGTRLLVL.

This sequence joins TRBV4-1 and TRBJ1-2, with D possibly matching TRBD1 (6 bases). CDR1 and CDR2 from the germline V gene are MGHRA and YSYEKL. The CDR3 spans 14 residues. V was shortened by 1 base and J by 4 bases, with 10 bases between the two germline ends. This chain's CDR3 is CASSQARGFYGYTF. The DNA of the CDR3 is TGCGCCAGCAGCCAAGCGAGGGGGTTCTATGGCTACACCTTC.

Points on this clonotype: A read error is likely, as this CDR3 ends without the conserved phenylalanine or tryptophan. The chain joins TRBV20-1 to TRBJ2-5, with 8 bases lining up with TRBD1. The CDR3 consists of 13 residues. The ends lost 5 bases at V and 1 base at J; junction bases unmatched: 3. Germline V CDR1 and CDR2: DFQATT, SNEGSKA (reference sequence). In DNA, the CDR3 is TGCAGTGCTTTGGACAGGGCCCAAGAGACCCAGTACTGC. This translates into CSALDRAQETQYC.

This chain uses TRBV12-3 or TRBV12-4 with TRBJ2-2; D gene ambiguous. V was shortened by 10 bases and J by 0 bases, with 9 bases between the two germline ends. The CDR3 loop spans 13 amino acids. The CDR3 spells CATRLANTGELFF. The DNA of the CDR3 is TGTGCCACAAGACTGGCGAACACCGGGGAGCTGTTTTTT.

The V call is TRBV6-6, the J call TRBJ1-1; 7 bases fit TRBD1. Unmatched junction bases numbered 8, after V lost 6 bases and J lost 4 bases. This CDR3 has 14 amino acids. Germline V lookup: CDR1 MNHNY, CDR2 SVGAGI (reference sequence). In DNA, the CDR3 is TGTGCCAGCAGGGACCTACAGGGGCCCACTGAAGCTTTCTTT. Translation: CASRDLQGPTEAFF.

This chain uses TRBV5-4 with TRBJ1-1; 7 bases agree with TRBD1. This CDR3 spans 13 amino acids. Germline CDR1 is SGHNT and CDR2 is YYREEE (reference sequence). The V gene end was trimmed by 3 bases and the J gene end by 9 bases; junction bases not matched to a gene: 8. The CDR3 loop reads CASSSGQEPKAFF. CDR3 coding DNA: TGTGCCAGCAGCTCAGGACAGGAGCCTAAAGCTTTCTTT.

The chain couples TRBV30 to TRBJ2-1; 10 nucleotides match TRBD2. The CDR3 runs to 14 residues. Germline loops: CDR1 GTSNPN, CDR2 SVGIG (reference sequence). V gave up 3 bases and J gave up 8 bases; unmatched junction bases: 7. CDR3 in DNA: TGTGCCTGGAGGAGGCTAGCGGGAGTCTATGAGCAGTTCTTC. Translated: CAWRRLAGVYEQFF.

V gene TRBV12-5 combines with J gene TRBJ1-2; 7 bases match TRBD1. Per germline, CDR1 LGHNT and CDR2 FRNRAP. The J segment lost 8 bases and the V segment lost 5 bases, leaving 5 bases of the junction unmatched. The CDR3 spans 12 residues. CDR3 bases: TGTGCTAGTGGTCCGGAGACAGGGGGCTACACCTTC. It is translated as CASGPETGGYTF.

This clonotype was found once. The CDR3 reads CASAQLGEDEQYF. The CDR3 bases are TGTGCCAGCGCCCAACTGGGGGAGGACGAGCAGTACTTC. The chain uses TRBV7-9 and TRBJ2-7; possible D gene TRBD2, 6 bases. With 8 bases removed from V and 5 bases from J, the gap between germline ends came to 16 bases. CDR1 is SEHNR, CDR2 FQNEAQ, per germline (reference sequence). The CDR3 extends over 13 amino acids.

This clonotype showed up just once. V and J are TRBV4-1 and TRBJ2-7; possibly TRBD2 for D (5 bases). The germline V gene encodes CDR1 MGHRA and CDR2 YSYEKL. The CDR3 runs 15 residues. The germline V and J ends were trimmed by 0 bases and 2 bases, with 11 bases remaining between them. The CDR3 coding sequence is TGCGCCAGCAGCCAAGATGCTCTAGCTACCTACGAGCAGTACTTC. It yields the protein CASSQDALATYEQYF.

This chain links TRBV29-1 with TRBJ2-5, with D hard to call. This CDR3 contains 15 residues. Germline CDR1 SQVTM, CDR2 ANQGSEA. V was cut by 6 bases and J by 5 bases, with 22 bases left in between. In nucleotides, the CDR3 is TGCAGCGTGGACCGATCAGCCCGGAGTTATGAGACCCAGTACTTC. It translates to CSVDRSARSYETQYF.

This CDR3 is CASSLTPGQNYEQYF. CDR3 coding DNA: TGTGCCAGCAGCTTAACCCCGGGACAGAATTACGAGCAGTACTTC. The chain carries TRBV7-3 and TRBJ2-7; 7 nucleotides align to TRBD1. The CDR3 spans 15 residues. V shed 0 bases and J 4 bases; nucleotides not matched to a gene: 6. Germline lookup yields CDR1 SGHTA and CDR2 FQGTGA.

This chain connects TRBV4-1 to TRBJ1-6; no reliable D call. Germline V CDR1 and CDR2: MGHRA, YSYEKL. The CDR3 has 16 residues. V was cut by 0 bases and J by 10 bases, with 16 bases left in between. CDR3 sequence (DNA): TGCGCCAGCAGCCAAGATGGGCGATCCCTCGGGTCACCCCTCCACTTT. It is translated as CASSQDGRSLGSPLHF.

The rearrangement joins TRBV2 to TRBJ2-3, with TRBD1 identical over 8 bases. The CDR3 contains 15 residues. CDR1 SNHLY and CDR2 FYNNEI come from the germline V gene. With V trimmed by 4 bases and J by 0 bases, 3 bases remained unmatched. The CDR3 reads CASSGDRTSTDTQYF. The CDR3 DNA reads TGTGCCAGCAGTGGGGACAGGACTAGCACAGATACGCAGTATTTT.

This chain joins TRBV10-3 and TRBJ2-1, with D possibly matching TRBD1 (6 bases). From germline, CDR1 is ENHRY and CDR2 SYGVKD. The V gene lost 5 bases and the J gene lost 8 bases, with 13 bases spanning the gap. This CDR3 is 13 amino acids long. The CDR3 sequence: CAISTGEGDEQFF. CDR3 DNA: TGTGCCATCAGTACAGGAGAGGGGGATGAGCAGTTCTTC.

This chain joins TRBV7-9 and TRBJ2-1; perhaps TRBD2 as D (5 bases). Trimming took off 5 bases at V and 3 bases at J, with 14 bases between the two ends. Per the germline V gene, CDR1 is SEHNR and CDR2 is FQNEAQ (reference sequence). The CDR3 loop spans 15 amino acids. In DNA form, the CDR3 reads TGTGCCAGCAGCACCGGGATCTTCGTCTACAATGAGCAGTTCTTC. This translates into CASSTGIFVYNEQFF.

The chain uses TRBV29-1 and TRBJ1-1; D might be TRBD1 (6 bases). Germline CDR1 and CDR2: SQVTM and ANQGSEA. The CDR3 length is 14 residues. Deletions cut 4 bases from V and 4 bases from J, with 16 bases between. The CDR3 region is CSVAGGVEGTEAFF. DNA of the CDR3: TGCAGCGTTGCGGGGGGCGTCGAGGGCACTGAAGCTTTCTTT.

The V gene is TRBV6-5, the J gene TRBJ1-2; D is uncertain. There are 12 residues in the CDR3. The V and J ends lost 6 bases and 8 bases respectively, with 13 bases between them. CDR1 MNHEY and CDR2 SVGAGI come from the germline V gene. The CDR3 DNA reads TGTGCCAGCAGCACCCCCGGCTACGGCTACACCTTC. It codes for CASSTPGYGYTF.